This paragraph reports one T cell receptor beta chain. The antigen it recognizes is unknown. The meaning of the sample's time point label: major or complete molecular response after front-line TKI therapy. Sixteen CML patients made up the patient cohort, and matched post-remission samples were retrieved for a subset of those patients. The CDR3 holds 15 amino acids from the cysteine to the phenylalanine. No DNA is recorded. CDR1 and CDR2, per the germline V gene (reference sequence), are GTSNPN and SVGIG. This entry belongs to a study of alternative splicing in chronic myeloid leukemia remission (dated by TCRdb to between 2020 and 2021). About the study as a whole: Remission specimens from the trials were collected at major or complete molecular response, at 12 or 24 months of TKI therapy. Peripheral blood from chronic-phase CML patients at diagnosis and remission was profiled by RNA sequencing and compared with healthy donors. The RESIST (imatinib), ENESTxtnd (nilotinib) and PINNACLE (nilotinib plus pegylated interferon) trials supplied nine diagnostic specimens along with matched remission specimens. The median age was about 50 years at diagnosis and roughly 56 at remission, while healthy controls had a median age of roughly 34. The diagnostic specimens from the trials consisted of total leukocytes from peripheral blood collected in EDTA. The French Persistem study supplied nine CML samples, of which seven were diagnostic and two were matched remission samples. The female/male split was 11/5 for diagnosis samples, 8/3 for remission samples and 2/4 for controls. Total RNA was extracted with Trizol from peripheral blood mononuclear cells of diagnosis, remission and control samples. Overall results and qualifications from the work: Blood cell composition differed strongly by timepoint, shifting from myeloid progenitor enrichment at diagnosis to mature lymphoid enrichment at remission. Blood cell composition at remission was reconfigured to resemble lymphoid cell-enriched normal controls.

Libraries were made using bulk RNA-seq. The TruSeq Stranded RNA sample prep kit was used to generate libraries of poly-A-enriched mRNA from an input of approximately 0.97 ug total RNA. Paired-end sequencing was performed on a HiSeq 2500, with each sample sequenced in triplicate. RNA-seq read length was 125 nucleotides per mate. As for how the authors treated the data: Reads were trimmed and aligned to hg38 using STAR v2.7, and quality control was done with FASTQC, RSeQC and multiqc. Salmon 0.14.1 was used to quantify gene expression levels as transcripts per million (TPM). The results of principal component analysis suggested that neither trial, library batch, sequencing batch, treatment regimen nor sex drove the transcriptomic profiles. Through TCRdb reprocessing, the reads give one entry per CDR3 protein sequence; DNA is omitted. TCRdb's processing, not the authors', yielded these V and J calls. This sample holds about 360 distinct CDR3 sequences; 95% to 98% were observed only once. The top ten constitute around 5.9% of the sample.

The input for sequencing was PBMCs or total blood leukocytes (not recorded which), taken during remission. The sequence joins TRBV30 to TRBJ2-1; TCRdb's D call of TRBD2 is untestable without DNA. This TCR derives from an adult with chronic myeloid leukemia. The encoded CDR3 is CAWSTRHGSYNEQFF.